The next 7 T cell receptor beta chains were all read from a single sample in a study of blood T cell repertoires in COVID-19. The method was immunoSEQ multiplex PCR; TCRdb's version includes in-frame clones alone and lacks a portion of them. The sample consists of 150,000 to 200,000 clones, 75% to 90% of them appearing once. Material: peripheral blood. Receptors originate from a man aged 55 to 69 with acute or convalescent COVID-19.

The chain carries TRBV28 and TRBJ2-3; weak D call: TRBD1 (6 bases). V was cut by 3 bases and J by 5 bases, with 12 bases left in between. This CDR3 has 14 residues. Looked up from germline, CDR1 is MDHEN and CDR2 is SYDVKM. DNA of the CDR3: TGTGCCAGCAGTTTGGGACAAGCGGAAGATACGCAGTATTTT. Translation gives CASSLGQAEDTQYF.

The chain combines TRBV18 with TRBJ1-2; D unclear. Germline assignment: CDR1 KGHSH and CDR2 LQKENI. The CDR3 is made up of 15 amino acids. Trimming took 0 bases from V and 0 from J, leaving 8 bases between them. In nucleotides, the CDR3 is TGTGCCAGCTCACCACCGCACAAGTCTAACTATGGCTACACCTTC. Translating it yields CASSPPHKSNYGYTF.

This clone is a singleton in its sample. The CDR3 reads CASSEARGLSSEETQYF. Written as DNA, the CDR3 is TGTGCCAGCAGTGAAGCGAGAGGACTGAGCTCAGAGGAGACCCAGTACTTC. The J gene is TRBJ2-5, the V gene TRBV2; D might be TRBD2 (5 bases). Germline lookup yields CDR1 SNHLY and CDR2 FYNNEI. The CDR3 covers 17 residues. V lost 0 bases to trimming and J lost 5 bases, with 19 bases between them.

The V call is TRBV19, the J call TRBJ2-1; D not resolved. V gave up 5 bases and J gave up 4 bases, with 9 bases separating them. Germline V gene lookup returns CDR1 LNHDA and CDR2 SQIVND (reference sequence). The CDR3 has 13 amino acids. CDR3 loop: CASSLSLYNEQFF. The CDR3 DNA reads as TGTGCCAGTAGTTTGTCACTTTACAATGAGCAGTTCTTC.

CDR3 in DNA: TGTGCCAGCAGCCAAGTTATGGGTACTAACAATGAGCAGTTCTTC. Translating gives CASSQVMGTNNEQFF. This chain joins TRBV3-1 (or the pseudogene TRBV3-2) and TRBJ2-1, with D uncertain. The V gene's germline CDR1 is LGHDT and CDR2 YNNKEL (reference sequence). The CDR3 consists of 15 residues. The V end was cut by 1 base, the J end by 5 bases, with 12 bases between.

The rearrangement joins TRBV11-2 to TRBJ2-1, with 13 bases that match TRBD2. V gave up 5 bases and J gave up 8 bases; unmatched junction bases: 3. CDR3 length: 14 residues. Per the germline V gene, CDR1 is SGHAT and CDR2 is FQNNGV. CDR3 bases: TGTGCCAGCAGCCCGGGACTAGCGGGGCATGAGCAGTTCTTC. Residues: CASSPGLAGHEQFF.

The chain employs TRBV15 and TRBJ2-1; 13 bases line up with TRBD2. V dropped 0 bases and J dropped 3; count of bases not matched to a gene: 11. CDR1 LNHNV and CDR2 YYDKDF come from the germline V gene (reference sequence). This CDR3 comprises 20 residues. CDR3 DNA: TGTGCCACCAGCAGAGATGGACTAGCGGGAGTCCCCACATACTACAATGAGCAGTTCTTC. Residues: CATSRDGLAGVPTYYNEQFF. The full variable domain, its missing parts supplied by reference TRBV15 and TRBJ2-1, is DAMVIQNPRYQVTQFGKPVTLSCSQTLNHNVMYWYQQKSSQAPKLLFHYYDKDFNNEADTPDNFQSRRPNTSFCFLDIRSPGLGDTAMYLCATSRDGLAGVPTYYNEQFFGPGTRLTVL.